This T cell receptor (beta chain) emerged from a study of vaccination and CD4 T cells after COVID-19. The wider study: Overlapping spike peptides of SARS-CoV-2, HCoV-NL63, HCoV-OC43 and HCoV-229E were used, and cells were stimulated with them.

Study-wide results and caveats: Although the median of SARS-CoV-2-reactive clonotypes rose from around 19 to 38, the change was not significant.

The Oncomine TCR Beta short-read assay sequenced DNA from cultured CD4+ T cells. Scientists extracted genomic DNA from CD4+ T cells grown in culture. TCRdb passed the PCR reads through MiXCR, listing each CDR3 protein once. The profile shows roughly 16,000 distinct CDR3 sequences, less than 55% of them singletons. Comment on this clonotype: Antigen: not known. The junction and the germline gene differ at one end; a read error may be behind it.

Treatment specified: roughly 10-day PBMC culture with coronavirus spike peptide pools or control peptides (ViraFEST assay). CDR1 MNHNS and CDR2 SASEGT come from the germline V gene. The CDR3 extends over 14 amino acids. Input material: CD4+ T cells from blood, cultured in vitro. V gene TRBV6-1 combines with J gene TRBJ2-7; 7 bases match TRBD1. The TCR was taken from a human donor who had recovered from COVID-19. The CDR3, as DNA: TGTGCCAGCAGAGAAGGGGGCTCCCTAGGAGAGCAGTACTTC. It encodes CASREGGSLGEQYF.